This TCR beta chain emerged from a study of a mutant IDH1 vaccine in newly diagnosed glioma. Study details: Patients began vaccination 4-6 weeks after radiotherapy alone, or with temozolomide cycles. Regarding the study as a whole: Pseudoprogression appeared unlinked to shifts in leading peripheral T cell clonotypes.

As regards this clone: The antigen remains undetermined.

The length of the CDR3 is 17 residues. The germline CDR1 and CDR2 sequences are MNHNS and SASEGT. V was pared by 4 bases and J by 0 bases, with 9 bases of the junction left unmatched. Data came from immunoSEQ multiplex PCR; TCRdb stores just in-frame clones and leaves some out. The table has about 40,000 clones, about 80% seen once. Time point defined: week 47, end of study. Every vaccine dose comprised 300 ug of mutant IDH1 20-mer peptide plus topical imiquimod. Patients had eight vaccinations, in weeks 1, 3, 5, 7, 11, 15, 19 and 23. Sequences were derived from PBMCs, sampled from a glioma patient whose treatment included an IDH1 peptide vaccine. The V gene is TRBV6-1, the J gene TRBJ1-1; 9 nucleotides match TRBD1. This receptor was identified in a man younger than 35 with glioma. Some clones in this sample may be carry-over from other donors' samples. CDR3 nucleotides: TGTGCCAGCAGTGGGAAGACAGGGGGGATAATGAACACTGAAGCTTTCTTT. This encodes CASSGKTGGIMNTEAFF.